This TCR beta chain was observed in a study of Ad26.COV2.S vaccination and SARS-CoV-2 variants. Study-wide background: Participant was drawn from the COV1001 Ad26.COV2.S trial arm. Regarding the study as a whole: Spike-specific TCR breadth in vaccine recipients exceeded that seen in placebo recipients. Whether participants received vaccine or placebo, their non-spike TCR breadth was similar.

A word on this clone: Its antigen is as yet unknown.

This sample's treatment: roughly 20 received Ad26.COV2.S at low or high dose, single or two shots; about 5 received placebo; per-sample allocation not given. Samples analyzed were those drawn on day 63 after the first vaccine or placebo injection. Germline loops: CDR1 MNHEY, CDR2 SVGAGI. Trimming cost V 2 bases and J 4 bases, with 8 bases left between them. There are 13 residues in the CDR3. Profiled with immunoSEQ multiplex PCR; TCRdb holds only in-frame clones, not every one. The data show some 250,000 clones, roughly 90% seen once. The rearrangement joins TRBV6-5 to TRBJ2-5; unclear D gene. The sequenced sample was peripheral blood, obtained in a trial of Ad26.COV2.S vaccine versus placebo. The clonotype comes from a person aged 18-65 years who received the Ad26.COV2.S COVID-19 vaccine or a placebo. The CDR3 DNA follows: TGTGCCAGCAGTTACCTGTTAGCAGAGACCCAGTACTTC. It translates to CASSYLLAETQYF.